A single sample is the source of the 14 T cell receptor beta chains below, sequenced in a study of T cell responses to AZD1222 COVID-19 vaccine. Here immunoSEQ multiplex PCR was the method, and the copy in TCRdb shows in-frame clones only, minus some. This sample has about 100,000 clones, with about 94% found just once. This sample comprised peripheral blood, obtained on day 0 of AZD1222 vaccination. All receptors come from an adult in good health.

The chain is built from TRBV15 and TRBJ2-1; 10 bases are shared with TRBD2. After removal of 2 bases from V and 3 bases from J, the junction contained 7 bases not matched to a gene. This CDR3 has 17 amino acids. Germline-derived CDR1 and CDR2 are LNHNV and YYDKDF (reference sequence). CDR3 in DNA: TGTGCCACCAGCAGAACTCGAGCGGGAGGGCTCTACAATGAGCAGTTCTTC. This sequence encodes CATSRTRAGGLYNEQFF.

This CDR3 reads CASSLVRGQETQYF. In DNA, the CDR3 is TGTGCCAGCAGCTTGGTCAGGGGGCAAGAGACCCAGTACTTC. The chain uses TRBV5-6 and TRBJ2-5; 7 bases line up with TRBD1. J gave up 2 bases and V 0 bases, and 1 base lay outside the gene matches. The CDR3 is 14 amino acids. In germline, CDR1 is SGHDT, CDR2 YYEEEE.

The rearrangement joins TRBV11-2 to TRBJ2-1; perhaps D is TRBD1 or TRBD2 (5 bases each). CDR3 length: 13 residues. V lost 5 bases to trimming and J lost 8 bases, with 13 bases between them. The germline CDR1 and CDR2 sequences are SGHAT and FQNNGV. DNA of the CDR3: TGTGCCAGCAGCCCCCTTCGGGACCATGAGCAGTTCTTC. This codes for CASSPLRDHEQFF.

This clone was detected only once. The V call is TRBV19, the J call TRBJ2-2, with 11 bases fitting TRBD2. CDR3 size: 17 residues. J was trimmed by 5 bases and V by 5 bases; bases with no gene match: 10. The V gene's germline CDR1 is LNHDA and CDR2 SQIVND (reference sequence). This chain's CDR3 is CASSSRGLAARTGELFF. The CDR3 DNA sequence: TGTGCCAGTAGTTCCCGGGGACTAGCGGCGAGAACCGGGGAGCTGTTTTTT.

This rearrangement joins TRBV19 to TRBJ2-3; TRBD1 might be the D (7 bases). The CDR3 covers 14 residues. The V gene lost 5 bases and the J gene lost 1 base, with 10 bases spanning the gap. From germline, CDR1 is LNHDA and CDR2 SQIVND (reference sequence). The CDR3 sequence is CASSVRGGTDTQYF. The CDR3 DNA follows: TGTGCCAGTAGTGTCAGGGGGGGCACAGATACGCAGTATTTT.

The V and J genes are TRBV6-5 and TRBJ2-5; D is ambiguous. CDR3 size: 11 residues. Trimming pared 2 bases from V and 2 bases from J, leaving 0 bases between. Per germline, CDR1 MNHEY and CDR2 SVGAGI. The CDR3 region has the DNA TGTGCCAGCAGTTACCAAGAGACCCAGTACTTC. It codes for CASSYQETQYF.

The rearrangement joins TRBV7-9 to TRBJ2-2; D is unresolved. This CDR3 has 12 amino acids. CDR1 SEHNR and CDR2 FQNEAQ come from the germline V gene (reference sequence). The V and J ends lost 5 bases and 4 bases respectively, with 5 bases between them. The CDR3 DNA sequence: TGTGCCAGCAGCCAACCCACCGGGGAGCTGTTTTTT. This gives the protein CASSQPTGELFF.

The V call is TRBV28, the J call TRBJ2-7, with TRBD2 matching 9 bases. The ends lost 5 bases at V and 1 base at J; junction bases unmatched: 15. Germline V gene data show CDR1 as MDHEN and CDR2 as SYDVKM. CDR3 size: 18 residues. This CDR3 is CASSGPGTSSWGSYEQYF. CDR3 coding DNA: TGTGCCAGCAGTGGCCCAGGGACTAGCAGCTGGGGGTCCTACGAGCAGTACTTC.

J is TRBJ2-2 and V is TRBV11-3; no definite D call. V lost 6 bases and J lost 7, with 9 bases in between. The CDR3 is 12 amino acids. Germline CDR1 reads SGHNT; CDR2 reads YENEEA. The CDR3 bases are TGTGCCAGCAGAGGGAACGGCGGGGAGCTGTTTTTT. Encoded protein: CASRGNGGELFF.

The chain uses TRBV18 and TRBJ2-1; D is unresolved. The V gene lost 0 bases and the J gene lost 0 bases, with 6 bases spanning the gap. The CDR3 loop spans 15 amino acids. Germline values: CDR1 KGHSH, CDR2 LQKENI. The CDR3 coding sequence is TGTGCCAGCTCACCACCGGGTAGCTCCTACAATGAGCAGTTCTTC. It encodes CASSPPGSSYNEQFF.

DNA for the CDR3: TGTGCCAGCAGTTTGCAGGTGAACCAGCCCCAGCATTTT. Its protein is CASSLQVNQPQHF. The gene calls are TRBV28 and TRBJ1-5; D is ambiguous. Germline-derived CDR1 and CDR2 are MDHEN and SYDVKM. The V end was cut by 3 bases, the J end by 7 bases, with 10 bases between. The CDR3 has 13 amino acids.

V and J are TRBV6-5 and TRBJ1-5; 7 bases fit TRBD1. There are 14 residues in the CDR3. With 5 bases clipped from V and 3 bases from J, the junction kept 4 bases outside the gene matches. CDR1 and CDR2 from the germline V gene are MNHEY and SVGAGI. The CDR3 DNA is TGTGCCAGCAGTAGGGGGCCCTACAATCAGCCCCAGCATTTT. It is translated as CASSRGPYNQPQHF.

The chain couples TRBV12-3 or TRBV12-4 to TRBJ2-1; 8 positions agree with TRBD1. V shed 3 bases and J 9 bases; nucleotides not matched to a gene: 4. The CDR3 is 13 residues long. Here the CDR3 reads CASSLRTGGEQFF. The DNA of the CDR3 is TGTGCCAGCAGTTTGCGAACAGGGGGTGAGCAGTTCTTC.

The rearrangement uses TRBV13 and TRBJ2-3; D perhaps matches TRBD2 (6 bases). This CDR3 spans 13 amino acids. CDR1 and CDR2 (germline): PRHDT, FYEKMQ (reference sequence). Trimming cost V 1 base and J 4 bases, with 6 bases left between them. The CDR3 reads CASSLAGADTQYF. The DNA for the CDR3 is TGTGCCAGCAGCTTAGCGGGAGCAGATACGCAGTATTTT.